The rows below give T cell receptor beta chains drawn from one sample of a study of graft-versus-host responses after intestinal transplantation. The antigens of these receptors remain unknown. Data came from immunoSEQ multiplex PCR; TCRdb stores just in-frame clones and leaves some out. This sample has 80,000 to 100,000 clones, with roughly nine tenths found just once. Material: unstimulated CD4+ T cells sorted from spleen or lymph node cells, obtained before intestinal transplant. These receptors were collected from a human donor who received an intestinal transplant. The CDR3 runs from the conserved cysteine through the conserved F or W. A D gene is named only where the DNA matches it firmly. Clone size, where shown, is once, few, many, or a class for clones that have expanded.

abundance: NA; v_gene: TRBV6-5; j_gene: TRBJ1-2; d_gene: NA; CDR3aa: CASSSPARFPRGYTF; CDR3nt: TGTGCCAGCTCAAGTCCTGCACGCTTTCCTCGGGGCTACACCTTC
abundance: NA; v_gene: TRBV28; j_gene: TRBJ2-4; d_gene: TRBD2; CDR3aa: CASSTGTSGKNIQYF; CDR3nt: TGTGCCAGCAGCACCGGGACTAGCGGGAAAAACATTCAGTACTTC
abundance: NA; v_gene: TRBV9; j_gene: TRBJ2-1; d_gene: NA; CDR3aa: CASSPHRSYNEQFF; CDR3nt: TGTGCCAGCAGCCCACACCGCTCCTACAATGAGCAGTTCTTC
abundance: NA; v_gene: TRBV15; j_gene: TRBJ1-5; d_gene: TRBD1; CDR3aa: CATSRYGQGINQPQHF; CDR3nt: TGTGCCACCAGCAGATACGGACAGGGCATCAATCAGCCCCAGCATTTT
abundance: NA; v_gene: TRBV5-1; j_gene: TRBJ2-7; d_gene: TRBD2; CDR3aa: CASSQGLAGVLEQYF; CDR3nt: TGCGCCAGCAGCCAAGGACTAGCGGGAGTCCTCGAGCAGTACTTC
abundance: NA; v_gene: TRBV7-2; j_gene: TRBJ2-3; d_gene: NA; CDR3aa: CASSLNALFTDTQYF; CDR3nt: TGTGCCAGCAGCTTAAATGCACTATTCACAGATACGCAGTATTTT
abundance: NA; v_gene: TRBV19; j_gene: TRBJ2-1; d_gene: TRBD1; CDR3aa: CASSPGTGEIGANPSSYNEQFF; CDR3nt: TGTGCCAGTAGTCCCGGGACAGGGGAGATAGGCGCTAATCCGAGCTCCTACAATGAGCAGTTCTTC
abundance: once; v_gene: TRBV19; j_gene: TRBJ1-2; d_gene: NA; CDR3aa: CASSIGGVEEGLYTF; CDR3nt: TGTGCCAGTAGTATTGGGGGCGTAGAAGAGGGGCTCTACACCTTC
abundance: NA; v_gene: TRBV30; j_gene: TRBJ1-2; d_gene: NA; CDR3aa: CAWSPPGLTYGYTF; CDR3nt: TGTGCCTGGAGTCCCCCGGGTCTCACTTATGGCTACACCTTC
abundance: NA; v_gene: TRBV5-1; j_gene: TRBJ2-3; d_gene: TRBD2; CDR3aa: CASSFSGGTDTQYF; CDR3nt: TGCGCCAGCAGCTTCAGCGGGGGGACAGATACGCAGTATTTT
abundance: NA; v_gene: TRBV2; j_gene: TRBJ1-1; d_gene: NA; CDR3aa: CASRKHGGESTEAFF; CDR3nt: TGTGCCAGCAGAAAACACGGGGGAGAAAGCACTGAAGCTTTCTTT
abundance: NA; v_gene: TRBV27; j_gene: TRBJ2-7; d_gene: TRBD2; CDR3aa: CASSLVGTSVLHHEQYF; CDR3nt: TGTGCCAGCTCCCTCGTCGGGACTAGCGTCCTCCACCACGAGCAGTACTTC
abundance: NA; v_gene: TRBV7-3; j_gene: TRBJ2-2; d_gene: TRBD2; CDR3aa: CASSPGTSGGLNTGELFF; CDR3nt: TGTGCCAGCAGCCCCGGGACTAGCGGGGGCTTAAACACCGGGGAGCTGTTTTTT
abundance: once; v_gene: TRBV7-6; j_gene: TRBJ2-7; d_gene: TRBD2; CDR3aa: CASSLGTSGGDEQYF; CDR3nt: TGTGCCAGCAGCTTAGGGACTAGCGGGGGGGACGAGCAGTACTTC
abundance: NA; v_gene: TRBV15; j_gene: TRBJ2-1; d_gene: TRBD2; CDR3aa: CATSLAGVIRSYNEQFF; CDR3nt: TGTGCCACCAGCCTAGCGGGAGTTATTAGGTCCTACAATGAGCAGTTCTTC
abundance: NA; v_gene: TRBV15; j_gene: TRBJ1-5; d_gene: NA; CDR3aa: CATSRDHSQVSNQPQHF; CDR3nt: TGTGCCACCAGCAGAGATCACTCCCAGGTTAGCAATCAGCCCCAGCATTTT
abundance: NA; v_gene: TRBV18; j_gene: TRBJ2-1; d_gene: TRBD2; CDR3aa: CASSPLAGGLPSSYNEQFF; CDR3nt: TGTGCCAGCTCACCTTTGGCGGGGGGGTTACCGAGCTCCTACAATGAGCAGTTCTTC
abundance: once; v_gene: TRBV5-1; j_gene: TRBJ2-7; d_gene: NA; CDR3aa: CASSLGLRAPYEQYF; CDR3nt: TGCGCCAGCAGCTTGGGGTTGAGAGCTCCCTACGAGCAGTACTTC
abundance: once; v_gene: TRBV30; j_gene: TRBJ1-2; d_gene: NA; CDR3aa: CAWSEGLTLGYTF; CDR3nt: TGTGCCTGGAGTGAGGGGCTCACCCTTGGCTACACCTTC